These T cell receptor beta chains were read from a single sample in a study of post-analysis software for immune sequencing data. Each CDR3 protein is one row after TCRdb ran MiXCR on the PCR reads. The data hold about 810,000 distinct CDR3 sequences, with approximately 53% observed a single time. The sample was blood. The receptors were gathered from a girl aged 10 to 17 with multiple sclerosis. CDR3s include the opening cysteine and the closing phenylalanine or tryptophan. A D gene is named only where the DNA matches it firmly. Clone size is not always given. Where it is, it says once, few, many or a class for expanded clones.

d_call	j_call	clone_size	v_call	cdr3_nt	cdr3_aa
TRBD2	TRBJ2-7	-	TRBV18	TGTGCCAGCTCAGTTAGCGGGAGCTCCTACGAGCAGTACTTC	CASSVSGSSYEQYF
TRBD1	TRBJ2-7	-	TRBV7-9	TGTGCCAGCACCCTAGGATTGCGGGACAGGAATGTCGAGCAGTACTTC	CASTLGLRDRNVEQYF
-	TRBJ2-7	few	TRBV3-1	TGTGCCAGCAGCCAAGCTGGGCGACTCTCACAGGGCGAGCAGTACTTC	CASSQAGRLSQGEQYF
-	TRBJ1-2	few	TRBV7-9	TGTGCCACCGAGTCTGTTGACAACTATGGCTACACCTTC	CATESVDNYGYTF
TRBD1	TRBJ1-6	-	TRBV20-1	TGCAGTGCTAGAGATATCGTAGGGGACAGGGATAATTCACCCCTCCACTTT	CSARDIVGDRDNSPLHF
TRBD2	TRBJ2-5	few	TRBV29-1	TGCAGCGTGCTACGACTAGCGGGAACGGAGACCCAGTACTTC	CSVLRLAGTETQYF
TRBD2	TRBJ2-7	-	TRBV20-1	TGCAGTGCTAGAGGTCCTAGCGGGATCTCCTACGAGCAGTACTTC	CSARGPSGISYEQYF
TRBD1	TRBJ2-3	-	TRBV6-5	TGTGCCAGCAGTTGGACAGGGAGGAACACAGATACGCAGTATTTT	CASSWTGRNTDTQYF
TRBD2	TRBJ2-1	few	TRBV7-2	TGTGCCAGCAGCTTAAGGGGACTAGCTTCCACCTACAATGAGCAGTTCTTC	CASSLRGLASTYNEQFF
TRBD1	TRBJ2-1	-	TRBV7-9	TGTGCCAGCAGCTTAGCTATAGGACAGGGGGCAGGTGAGCAGTTCTTC	CASSLAIGQGAGEQFF
-	TRBJ1-2	-	TRBV11-2	TGTGCCAGCAGCGGCAGTGGTGGCTACACCTTC	CASSGSGGYTF
TRBD2	TRBJ2-3	-	TRBV4-1	TGCGCCAGCAGCCTTACCGGGACTAGCGGGGGACCAGATACACAGTATTTT	CASSLTGTSGGPDTQYF
TRBD1	TRBJ2-7	few	TRBV20-1	TGCAGTGCCGGGAGCGACAGGGGGAGCTCCTACGAGCAGTACTTC	CSAGSDRGSSYEQYF
-	TRBJ2-3	few	TRBV4-1	TGCGCCAGCAGCCAAGAGCGTTCGGCTAGCACAGATACGCAGTATTTT	CASSQERSASTDTQYF
-	TRBJ2-3	few	TRBV6-4	TGTGCCAGCAGTAACGAGTTGAGGGATACGCAGTATTTT	CASSNELRDTQYF
-	TRBJ2-7	-	TRBV21-1	TGTGCCAGCAGCAAAGGCAGGGGACCCTCCTACGAGCAGTACTTC	CASSKGRGPSYEQYF
TRBD2	TRBJ2-7	-	TRBV15	TGTGCCACCAGCAGGGAAAGACTAGCGGGAGACGAGCAGTACTTC	CATSRERLAGDEQYF
-	TRBJ1-6	few	TRBV5-1	TGCGCCAGCAGCTTAAGTCCCGCGGAGACAGGTGATTCACCCCTCCACTTT	CASSLSPAETGDSPLHF
TRBD1	TRBJ2-1	-	TRBV10-3	TGTGCCATCAACCCGACAGGGCGGGCCCATGAGCAGTTCTTC	CAINPTGRAHEQFF
-	TRBJ1-2	-	TRBV29-1	TGCAGCGTTATACCCCAAGGAGACACATATGGCTACACCTTC	CSVIPQGDTYGYTF
-	TRBJ1-6	-	TRBV4-1	TGCGCCAGCAGCCAAGAAAAGGGGAAAGGGAGGTTGAATTCACCCCTCCACTTT	CASSQEKGKGRLNSPLHF
-	TRBJ2-6	-	TRBV21-1	TGTGCCAGCAGCAAGGGGGGACAGGCAGAATCTGGGGCCAACGTCCTGACTTTC	CASSKGGQAESGANVLTF
TRBD1	TRBJ2-5	-	TRBV4-1	TGCGCCAGCAGCCAAGATAGGACAGGGGGCTGGGAGACCCAGTACTTC	CASSQDRTGGWETQYF
-	TRBJ2-5	few	TRBV6-6	TGTGCCAGCATCGCCCCGGGAGTAGGAGTGACCCAGTACTTC	CASIAPGVGVTQYF
TRBD1	TRBJ2-3	-	TRBV29-1	TGCAGCGTCGGACAGGGGGCTAGCACAGATACGCAGTATTTT	CSVGQGASTDTQYF
-	TRBJ1-2	-	TRBV6-5	TGTGCCAGCGGCGGGAGGGGTAATCCATCGAGGTACACCTTC	CASGGRGNPSRYTF
-	TRBJ1-2	-	TRBV6-1	TGTGCCAGCAGTGAAGTTTTATATGGCTACACCTTC	CASSEVLYGYTF
-	TRBJ2-5	few	TRBV20-1	TGCAGTGCTTCCCTTGTTATAGGCCAAGAGACCCAGTACTTC	CSASLVIGQETQYF
-	TRBJ2-7	-	TRBV6-6	TGTGCCAGCACCCAGAGCGACGAGCAGTACTTC	CASTQSDEQYF
TRBD1	TRBJ1-1	few	TRBV6-5	TGTGCCAGCAGTCACCCCGGACAGGTGAACACTGAAGCTTTCTTT	CASSHPGQVNTEAFF
TRBD2	TRBJ2-1	-	TRBV29-1	TGCAGCGCCGGTAGGACTAGCGGGAGGGCCGGTGAGCAGTTCTTC	CSAGRTSGRAGEQFF
-	TRBJ2-2	few	TRBV7-9	TGTGCCAGCAGCTTAGCGGGACGGACCACCGGGGAGCTGTTTTTT	CASSLAGRTTGELFF
TRBD1	TRBJ2-7	-	TRBV29-1	TGCAGCGTTGAAGGACGCCGGGACAGCGCCTACGAGCAGTACTTC	CSVEGRRDSAYEQYF
TRBD2	TRBJ2-1	-	TRBV4-1	TGCGCCAGCAGCCAAGTGGCTAGCGGGGGGAGAACGTTCTTC	CASSQVASGGRTFF
-	TRBJ2-7	-	TRBV29-1	TGCAGCGTTGGCGGGACCGCTGAGCAGTACTTC	CSVGGTAEQYF
-	TRBJ1-2	-	TRBV20-1	TGCAGTGCTCCGAACTCCTGGGACACCACACATGGCTACACCTTC	CSAPNSWDTTHGYTF
TRBD2	TRBJ2-1	-	TRBV27	TGTGCCAGCAGTTTCCGCGGGACTAGCGGATACAATGAGCAGTTCTTC	CASSFRGTSGYNEQFF
-	TRBJ2-1	-	TRBV19	TGTGCCAGTAGTCGGGTCGTTAGCTCCTATAATGAGCAGTTCTTC	CASSRVVSSYNEQFF
-	TRBJ2-7	few	TRBV29-1	TGCAGCGTTGAATGGAGGGGGCGCAACGAGCAGTACTTC	CSVEWRGRNEQYF
TRBD1	TRBJ2-7	few	TRBV29-1	TGCAGCGCCTGGACAGGGGGCGACGAGCAGTACTTC	CSAWTGGDEQYF
TRBD1	TRBJ1-6	-	TRBV4-1	TGCGCCAGCGCGGGGGGACAGGGGCGTACTTCACCCCTCCACTTT	CASAGGQGRTSPLHF
-	TRBJ1-5	few	TRBV6-6	TGTGCCAGCAATAGGGGTGAGGGCAATCAGCCCCAGCATTTT	CASNRGEGNQPQHF
TRBD2	TRBJ2-5	-	TRBV6-5	TGTGCCAGCAGTTATTCACCTAGCGGGAAAGAGACCCAGTACTTC	CASSYSPSGKETQYF
-	TRBJ2-7	-	TRBV6-5	TGTGCCAGCAGTTACGGCGGGCAGGGAGTCTACGAGCAGTACTTC	CASSYGGQGVYEQYF
-	TRBJ2-7	-	TRBV4-1	TGCGCCAGCAGCCAAGTTACCGGGGTCTACGAGCAGTACTTC	CASSQVTGVYEQYF
TRBD1	TRBJ2-7	-	TRBV20-1	TGCAGTGCTGGACAGGGTTCCTGCGAGCAGTACTTC	CSAGQGSCEQYF
-	TRBJ1-5	few	TRBV12-3/TRBV12-4	TGTGCCAGCACCCTTTCTACATCATTCCCCAATCAGCCCCAGCATTTT	CASTLSTSFPNQPQHF
TRBD2	TRBJ2-5	-	TRBV4-1	TGCGCCAGCAGCCAAGGCTCCCCGGGACTAGCGGCAGTCGATGAGCAGTACTTC	CASSQGSPGLAAVDEQYF
TRBD1	TRBJ1-2	few	TRBV5-6	TGTGCCAGCAGCTTCCGGGACAGGATATGGAATGGCTACACCTTC	CASSFRDRIWNGYTF